The rows below give T cell receptor beta chains drawn from one sample of a study of T cell responses to AZD1222 COVID-19 vaccine. TCRdb's copy holds only in-frame clones and misses some; the assay was immunoSEQ multiplex PCR. The data contain 120,000 or so clones, about 88% of them singletons. Sequenced here: peripheral blood, sampled on day 0 of AZD1222 vaccination. All receptors derive from an adult in good health. Both conserved end residues are part of each CDR3. The order of the fields is J gene, clone size, D gene, V gene, CDR3 protein, CDR3 DNA. D genes are given only for firm matches. Some rows mark clone size as missing; the rest say once, few, many or name a class of expanded clone.

J gene: TRBJ1-6
clone size: NA
D gene: TRBD1
V gene: TRBV28
CDR3 protein: CASSPNRGYNSPLHF
CDR3 DNA: TGTGCCAGCAGTCCTAACAGGGGCTATAATTCACCCCTCCACTTT

J gene: TRBJ1-4
clone size: NA
D gene: NA
V gene: TRBV5-1
CDR3 protein: CASSLLGIGANEKLFF
CDR3 DNA: TGCGCCAGCAGCCTGTTAGGGATAGGGGCTAATGAAAAACTGTTTTTT

J gene: TRBJ2-7
clone size: once
D gene: NA
V gene: TRBV5-5
CDR3 protein: CASNSQGPGEQYF
CDR3 DNA: TGTGCCAGCAACTCACAGGGTCCGGGGGAGCAGTACTTC

J gene: TRBJ2-7
clone size: NA
D gene: TRBD1
V gene: TRBV19
CDR3 protein: CASSIIFVTGKSGEQYF
CDR3 DNA: TGTGCCAGTAGTATTATTTTCGTGACAGGGAAATCCGGCGAGCAGTACTTC

J gene: TRBJ1-4
clone size: NA
D gene: NA
V gene: TRBV3-1/TRBV3-2
CDR3 protein: CASSQRSPAEKLFF
CDR3 DNA: TGTGCCAGCAGCCAACGGTCGCCAGCGGAAAAACTGTTTTTT

J gene: TRBJ1-2
clone size: NA
D gene: NA
V gene: TRBV5-5
CDR3 protein: CASSWDRASRGYTF
CDR3 DNA: TGTGCCAGCAGCTGGGACCGAGCGAGCAGGGGCTACACCTTC

J gene: TRBJ2-7
clone size: NA
D gene: TRBD1
V gene: TRBV5-1
CDR3 protein: CASSFTQGNPTSEQYF
CDR3 DNA: TGCGCCAGCAGCTTCACACAGGGGAACCCTACCTCCGAGCAGTACTTC

J gene: TRBJ1-1
clone size: NA
D gene: NA
V gene: TRBV6-1
CDR3 protein: CASSVLAGDSDTEAFF
CDR3 DNA: TGTGCCAGCAGTGTCTTGGCAGGGGATTCGGACACTGAAGCTTTCTTT

J gene: TRBJ2-7
clone size: NA
D gene: NA
V gene: TRBV7-9
CDR3 protein: CASSLDYEQYF
CDR3 DNA: TGTGCCAGCAGCTTAGACTACGAGCAGTACTTC

J gene: TRBJ2-1
clone size: NA
D gene: NA
V gene: TRBV29-1
CDR3 protein: CSVGTRNIGNEQFF
CDR3 DNA: TGCAGCGTGGGGACGCGTAATATAGGCAATGAGCAGTTCTTC

J gene: TRBJ2-1
clone size: NA
D gene: NA
V gene: TRBV5-6
CDR3 protein: CASSFRPYNEQFF
CDR3 DNA: TGTGCCAGCAGCTTTAGGCCATACAATGAGCAGTTCTTC

J gene: TRBJ2-7
clone size: NA
D gene: NA
V gene: TRBV21-1
CDR3 protein: CASSKAGTQNPTYEQYF
CDR3 DNA: TGTGCCAGCAGCAAAGCTGGGACGCAGAACCCGACCTACGAGCAGTACTTC

J gene: TRBJ2-7
clone size: NA
D gene: TRBD2
V gene: TRBV27
CDR3 protein: CASRLLGGDYEQYF
CDR3 DNA: TGTGCCAGCAGGTTACTTGGGGGGGACTACGAGCAGTACTTC

J gene: TRBJ2-7
clone size: NA
D gene: NA
V gene: TRBV14
CDR3 protein: CASSHGQPPSYEQYF
CDR3 DNA: TGTGCCAGCAGCCATGGACAGCCCCCCTCCTACGAGCAGTACTTC

J gene: TRBJ2-1
clone size: NA
D gene: TRBD2
V gene: TRBV2
CDR3 protein: CASRTGTSGGSYNEQFF
CDR3 DNA: TGTGCCAGCAGGACCGGGACTAGCGGGGGGTCCTACAATGAGCAGTTCTTC

J gene: TRBJ2-5
clone size: NA
D gene: NA
V gene: TRBV18
CDR3 protein: CASSPYPQETQYF
CDR3 DNA: TGTGCCAGCTCACCCTATCCTCAAGAGACCCAGTACTTC

J gene: TRBJ2-3
clone size: NA
D gene: NA
V gene: TRBV5-1
CDR3 protein: CASSLDGGGDTQYF
CDR3 DNA: TGCGCCAGCAGCTTGGATGGGGGCGGAGATACGCAGTATTTT

J gene: TRBJ2-1
clone size: NA
D gene: NA
V gene: TRBV11-1
CDR3 protein: CASSLGRESEQFF
CDR3 DNA: TGTGCCAGCAGCTTAGGGAGGGAAAGCGAGCAGTTCTTC

J gene: TRBJ1-1
clone size: NA
D gene: NA
V gene: TRBV7-2
CDR3 protein: CASSFTREAEAFF
CDR3 DNA: TGTGCCAGCAGCTTCACACGAGAGGCAGAAGCTTTCTTT

J gene: TRBJ1-1
clone size: NA
D gene: TRBD1
V gene: TRBV13
CDR3 protein: CASSPTGMTEAFF
CDR3 DNA: TGTGCCAGCAGCCCGACAGGGATGACTGAAGCTTTCTTT